This T cell receptor (beta chain) was found in a study of shared clonotypes between healthy human individuals. The study drew its donors from healthy HIV-negative adults without recent acute infections or vaccinations. Naive CD45RA+ and memory CD45RA-negative subsets were split from CD4+ cells. TCRdb's copy holds only in-frame clones and misses some; the assay was immunoSEQ multiplex PCR. This table holds approximately 2.3 million clones, over 90% found once. This CDR3 spans 16 amino acids. With V trimmed by 4 bases and J by 7 bases, 17 bases remained unmatched. CDR1 and CDR2 (germline): SGHNT, YYREEE (reference sequence).

This clonotype originated in a man aged 18 to 29 in good health. Some clones in this sample may be carry-over from other donors' samples. Sequencing input: naive CD4+ T cells from PBMCs. Subset here: CD45RA+ positively selected. This sequence joins TRBV5-4 and TRBJ2-7, with 7 positions matching TRBD2. CDR3: CASSRGSGLLSREQYF. In DNA, the CDR3 is TGTGCCAGCAGCAGGGGCTCGGGACTACTAAGCCGGGAGCAGTACTTC.